This TCR beta chain was identified in a study of blood T cell repertoires in COVID-19. As processed by the authors: Nucleated cell number was recorded as an estimate derived from reference gene primer amplification. The repertoire was sequenced with immunoSEQ multiplex PCR; TCRdb's copy has only in-frame clones and lacks some. That table is the source of V, J and clone size, and D and trimming were worked out from the DNA. The sample records around 150,000 clones, about 85% being singletons. The specimen was peripheral blood. This receptor was identified in a man younger than 35 with acute or convalescent COVID-19.

The CDR3 region is CASGLAPGQGSTGELFF. CDR3 in DNA: TGTGCTAGTGGTTTGGCCCCCGGACAGGGGAGCACCGGGGAGCTGTTTTTT. The chain is built from TRBV12-5 and TRBJ2-2, with 9 bases lining up with TRBD1. V dropped 1 base and J dropped 4; count of bases not matched to a gene: 7. The CDR3 spans 17 residues. Germline CDR1 is LGHNT and CDR2 is FRNRAP.